This TCR beta chain was identified during a study of T cells after somatic rescue of genetic block. The repertoire was sequenced with immunoSEQ multiplex PCR; TCRdb's copy has only in-frame clones and lacks some. This table has around 67,000 clones, approximately 90% appearing once. This CDR3 spans 15 amino acids. Germline CDR1 is SEHNR and CDR2 is FQNEAQ (reference sequence). The germline V and J ends were trimmed by 1 base and 8 bases, with 12 bases remaining between them. The rearrangement joins TRBV7-9 to TRBJ1-6; weak D call: TRBD1 (6 bases). The origin of this receptor is a man under 40. The sample consisted of peripheral blood mononuclear cells (PBMCs). The CDR3, as DNA: TGTGCCAGCAGCTTAGTTCCAGGGGCCGATTCACCCCTCCACTTT. Encoded protein: CASSLVPGADSPLHF.